The rows below give T cell receptor beta chains drawn from one sample of a study of cytomegalovirus exposure and HLA in healthy donors. Produced via immunoSEQ multiplex PCR; TCRdb's table is partial and in-frame only. The sample lists 150,000 to 200,000 clones; around 75% were seen once. The sequencing input was PBMCs. These receptors all stem from a woman in her forties or fifties in good health and CMV-seronegative. The conserved cysteine and the conserved F or W are not part of the CDR3 here. Each record gives: V gene, J gene, CDR3 protein.

TRBV19	TRBJ1-1	ASKDGGADTEAF
TRBV28	TRBJ1-2	ASSTRDLYGYT
TRBV5-6	TRBJ1-2	ASSEQGLYGYT
TRBV5-1	TRBJ2-6	ASSSLTGTSGANVLT
TRBV9	TRBJ1-1	ASSPFGQGEVLSTEAF
TRBV5-4	TRBJ2-5	ASSLHGGETQY
TRBV27	TRBJ1-2	ASSLATGDGYT
TRBV7-3	TRBJ2-3	ASSLTQGPQY
TRBV19	TRBJ2-7	ASSMAAADPYEQY
TRBV5-1	TRBJ1-2	ASSKGQGDYGYT
TRBV27	TRBJ2-7	ASSSVAGDEQY
TRBV2	TRBJ2-1	ASSGSLAGGRNYNEQF
TRBV4-3	TRBJ2-3	ASSQEALAVTDTQY
TRBV19	TRBJ2-1	ASSLYEEQF
TRBV25-1	TRBJ1-4	ASSAAGGSYEKLF
TRBV9	TRBJ2-5	ASSVRAEPRETQY
TRBV5-1	TRBJ2-1	ASSSGQGSGNEQF
TRBV19	TRBJ1-2	ASSTLRTDRGRRNSGYT
TRBV4-1	TRBJ2-7	ASSQQVLYLSYEQY
TRBV28	TRBJ1-2	ASSPRNYGYT
TRBV11-2	TRBJ1-4	ASSPGTFATNEKLF
TRBV27	TRBJ1-1	ASSLLGGGGNTEAF
TRBV9	TRBJ1-1	ASSVVTMNTEAF
TRBV28	TRBJ1-1	ASSLSQITNTEAF
TRBV9	TRBJ2-1	ASSVGLAGGSYNEQF
TRBV6-5	TRBJ1-5	ASAPGGKNQPQH
TRBV18	TRBJ1-1	ASSPPGTAFEAF
TRBV4-3	TRBJ1-1	ASSRSRENTEAF
TRBV7-3	TRBJ2-6	ASSLQGVASGANVLT
TRBV5-1	TRBJ2-2	ASSSGTGNTGELF
TRBV29-1	TRBJ2-7	SVESWTSGYEQY
TRBV19	TRBJ1-2	ASRQIHGSYT